This T cell receptor (beta chain) comes out of a study of T-cell reconstitution after alpha-beta-depleted transplantation in children. Ten or more counts support this clonotype. Germline V gives CDR1 SGHRS, CDR2 YFSETQ. Between the trimmed V and J ends, which lost 6 bases and 0 bases, there was a span of 16 bases. The CDR3 totals 15 residues. A TCRbeta library incorporating unique molecular identifiers was prepared. TCRdb recomputed calls from the PCR reads with MiXCR, one row per CDR3 protein. The sample comprises under 850,000 distinct CDR3 sequences, about an eighth of which are singletons, and around 0.76% rests with the top ten.

Source: PBMCs, taken before TCRalphabeta/CD19-depleted stem cell transplant. The TCR was taken from a girl aged 2-10 years with congenital amegakaryocytic thrombocytopenia, due to receive a stem cell transplant. This chain connects TRBV5-1 to TRBJ2-7; possibly TRBD2 for D (6 bases). The CDR3 loop reads CASNRLASNSYEQYF. The CDR3 DNA follows: TGCGCCAGCAACAGGCTAGCGTCAAACTCCTACGAGCAGTACTTC.